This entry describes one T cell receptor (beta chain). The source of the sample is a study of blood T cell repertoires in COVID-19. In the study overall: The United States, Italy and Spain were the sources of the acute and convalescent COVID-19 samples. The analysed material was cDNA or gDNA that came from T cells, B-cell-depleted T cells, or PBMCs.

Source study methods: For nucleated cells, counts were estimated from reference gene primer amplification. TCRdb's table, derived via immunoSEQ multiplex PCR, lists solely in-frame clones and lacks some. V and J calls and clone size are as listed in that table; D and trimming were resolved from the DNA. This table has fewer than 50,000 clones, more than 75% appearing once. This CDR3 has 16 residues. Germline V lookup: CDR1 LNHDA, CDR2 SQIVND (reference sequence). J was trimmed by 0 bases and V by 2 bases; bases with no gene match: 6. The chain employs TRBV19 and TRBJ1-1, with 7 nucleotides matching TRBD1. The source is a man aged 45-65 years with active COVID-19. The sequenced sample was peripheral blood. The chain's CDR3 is CASSIPGQRMNTEAFF. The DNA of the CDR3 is TGTGCCAGTAGTATACCGGGACAGCGCATGAACACTGAAGCTTTCTTT.